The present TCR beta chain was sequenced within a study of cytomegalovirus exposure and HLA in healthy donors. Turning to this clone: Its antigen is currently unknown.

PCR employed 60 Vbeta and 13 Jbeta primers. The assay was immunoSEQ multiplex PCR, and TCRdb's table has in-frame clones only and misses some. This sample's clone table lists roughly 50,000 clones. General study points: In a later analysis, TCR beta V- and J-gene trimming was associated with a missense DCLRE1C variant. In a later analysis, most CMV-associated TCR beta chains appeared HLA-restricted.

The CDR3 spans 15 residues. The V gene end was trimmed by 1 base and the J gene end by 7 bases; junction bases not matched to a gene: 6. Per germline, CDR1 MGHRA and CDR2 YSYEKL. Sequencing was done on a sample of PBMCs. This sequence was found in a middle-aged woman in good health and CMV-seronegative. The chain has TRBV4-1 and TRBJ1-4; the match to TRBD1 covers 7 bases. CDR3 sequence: CASSQGQGMGEKLFF. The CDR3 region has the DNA TGCGCCAGCAGCCAAGGACAGGGAATGGGTGAAAAACTGTTTTTT.